This is a list of T cell receptor beta chains from one sample in a study of blood T cell repertoires in COVID-19. Sequencing used immunoSEQ multiplex PCR; TCRdb keeps in-frame clones, though not all of them. This table holds fewer than 350,000 clones, approximately 91% found once. Sample: PBMCs or T cells enriched from blood (not recorded which). All receptors come from a woman in her 40s with acute COVID-19. Each CDR3 is given without its conserved first and last residue. A D gene is named only where the DNA matches it firmly. A clone size is listed for some rows: how often the clone was seen (once, few, many), or a class if it is expanded.

>-|TRBJ2-7|-|TRBV5-5
ASSLVATRGYEQY
>TRBD2|TRBJ2-7|few|TRBV7-6
ASSLEGGHSYEQY
>TRBD1|TRBJ2-3|once|TRBV7-3
ASSSQGADTQY
>-|TRBJ1-2|-|TRBV30
AWSRDTNYGYT
>TRBD2|TRBJ2-5|-|TRBV7-6
ASTGLAESPYQETQY
>TRBD1|TRBJ1-2|-|TRBV14
ASSQDRGGSGYT
>-|TRBJ1-1|-|TRBV5-4
ASSLIGTPTEAF
>TRBD1|TRBJ1-2|-|TRBV7-2
ASSLRPRTGSYGYT
>TRBD1|TRBJ2-2|-|TRBV7-9
ASSQTGSTGELF
>TRBD2|TRBJ2-1|once|TRBV9
ASSPRGLADYNEQF
>-|TRBJ1-3|few|TRBV11-3
ASSPTRAGGNTIY
>-|TRBJ1-6|-|TRBV28
ASRPGIGGGNSPLH
>TRBD1|TRBJ2-3|few|TRBV7-9
ASSLYRGGTDTQY
>-|TRBJ2-7|-|TRBV5-4
ASSLGTVHSYEQY
>TRBD1|TRBJ2-4|-|TRBV7-2
ASSLRGTGLGKNIQY
>-|TRBJ1-1|few|TRBV7-2
ASSLQQVGAEAF
>TRBD2|TRBJ2-7|-|TRBV5-4
ASSAPGGGTRPYEQY
>-|TRBJ1-6|-|TRBV19
ASSLQGYNSPLH
>-|TRBJ1-1|-|TRBV4-1
ASSQDEGVNTEAF
>TRBD1|TRBJ1-1|-|TRBV19
ASSVDRDTEAF
>TRBD2|TRBJ2-3|-|TRBV11-3
ASSRPPQLAGVTDTQY
>-|TRBJ1-2|-|TRBV6-5
ASRYPGVNYGYT
>TRBD1|TRBJ2-3|-|TRBV18
ASSPTGGTDTQY
>TRBD1|TRBJ1-4|-|TRBV7-2
ASSPGGEKLF
>TRBD1|TRBJ2-2|few|TRBV18
ASSPSYRGNGELF
>-|TRBJ1-5|-|TRBV10-1
ASTTTGKSANQPQH
>TRBD1|TRBJ1-1|-|TRBV30
AWTQGQKAF
>TRBD1|TRBJ1-2|-|TRBV28
ASWTGPFRYGYT
>TRBD1|TRBJ2-7|-|TRBV27
ASSDRGPFGEQY
>-|TRBJ1-6|-|TRBV18
ASSRRETGSDSPLH
>-|TRBJ1-2|once|TRBV11-2
ASSLDGTYGYT
>TRBD1|TRBJ1-6|-|TRBV28
ASSLNTGGGGSPLH
>-|TRBJ2-2|few|TRBV18
ASSPTQATGELF
>-|TRBJ2-7|-|TRBV3-1/TRBV3-2
ASSQKGNEQY
>TRBD2|TRBJ2-1|-|TRBV7-9
ASSLGTSGYYNEQF
>-|TRBJ1-2|-|TRBV29-1
SVAQRLSYGYT
>-|TRBJ1-2|-|TRBV7-9
ASATKESPGFGYT
>TRBD2|TRBJ2-5|-|TRBV6-2/TRBV6-3
ASSYDGRTAQY
>-|TRBJ1-5|-|TRBV2
ASSAAGDPNQPQH
>TRBD1|TRBJ1-1|few|TRBV5-1
ASSLAGGYTEAF
>TRBD1|TRBJ1-2|-|TRBV28
ASSPGDRGNYGYT
>-|TRBJ2-2|-|TRBV24-1
ATSDAGKNTGELF
>-|TRBJ1-1|-|TRBV5-6
ASSWAGRGNTEAF
>-|TRBJ2-3|once|TRBV5-1
ASSLEWPGTDTQY
>TRBD2|TRBJ2-7|-|TRBV19
ASSIGGLAGRTYEQY
>TRBD1|TRBJ1-3|-|TRBV2
ASMPDRLQNTIY